These T cell receptor beta chains were read from a single sample in a study of graft-versus-host responses after intestinal transplantation. The data were produced by immunoSEQ multiplex PCR, yet TCRdb's version contains in-frame clones alone and is incomplete. The sample holds some 48,000 clones, about four fifths seen once. The antigens these receptors bind are not known. The starting material was unstimulated CD4+ T cells sorted from spleen or lymph node cells, obtained before transplant. The source of these receptors is a human donor who was the organ donor for an intestinal transplant. The CDR3 runs from the conserved cysteine through the conserved F or W. The order of the fields is V gene, J gene, clone size, D gene, CDR3 DNA, CDR3 protein. A D gene is named only where the DNA matches it firmly. Clone size appears in some rows only: once, few, many, or a class for an expanded clone.

>TRBV7-2|TRBJ2-3|.|TRBD1
TGTGCCAGCAGCACGGGACAGGGGGTCGTCACAGATACGCAGTATTTT
CASSTGQGVVTDTQYF
>TRBV5-4|TRBJ1-1|.|.
TGTGCCAGCAGCGTCGGGACCCAACGTGAGAACACTGAAGCTTTCTTT
CASSVGTQRENTEAFF
>TRBV15|TRBJ2-1|.|TRBD2
TGTGCCACCAGCCCCCAGGGACTAGCGGGAGGAAATGAGCAGTTCTTC
CATSPQGLAGGNEQFF
>TRBV7-2|TRBJ1-3|.|TRBD1
TGTGCCAGCAGCCGGACAGGATTCTCTGGAAACACCATATATTTT
CASSRTGFSGNTIYF
>TRBV7-6|TRBJ2-6|.|TRBD1
TGTGCCAGCAGCCGTACAGGGCCCAACAGGGGGCGCGGGGCCAACGTCCTGACTTTC
CASSRTGPNRGRGANVLTF
>TRBV19|TRBJ2-7|.|.
TGTGCCAGTAGTATACAGGGGGGTCCCTACGAGCAGTACTTC
CASSIQGGPYEQYF
>TRBV15|TRBJ2-1|.|.
TGTGCCACCAGCAGAGATAAGTGGGAGACTCCGGGCTCCTACAATGAGCAGTTCTTC
CATSRDKWETPGSYNEQFF
>TRBV2|TRBJ1-4|.|.
TGTGCCAGCAGTGCAGGGGTGGGAGGAAAACTGTTTTTT
CASSAGVGGKLFF
>TRBV9|TRBJ2-2|.|TRBD2
TGTGCCAGCAGCGTAGCGTCAGCGGGGACGGTGACCGGGGAGCTGTTTTTT
CASSVASAGTVTGELFF
>TRBV19|TRBJ2-6|few|TRBD1
TGTGCCAGTAGTATCGACAGGGCCGGGGCCAACGTCCTGACTTTC
CASSIDRAGANVLTF
>TRBV18|TRBJ2-2|.|.
TGTGCCAGCTCACAGGGTTGGCGTAAAGCGAACACCGGGGAGCTGTTTTTT
CASSQGWRKANTGELFF
>TRBV6-1|TRBJ2-7|.|.
TGTGCCAGCAGTTTCGCGGGATCGGTTAACTACGAGCAGTACTTC
CASSFAGSVNYEQYF
>TRBV12-5|TRBJ1-2|.|.
TGTGCTAGTGGTTTGGTAGCCGGGTTAAGTGGCTACACCTTC
CASGLVAGLSGYTF
>TRBV19|TRBJ2-1|.|.
TGTGCCAGTAGTATAGGAAGGGTATACAATGAGCAGTTCTTC
CASSIGRVYNEQFF
>TRBV7-6|TRBJ2-7|.|TRBD1
TGTGCCAGCAGCTTAGTGCAGGGGGTTGGCGAGCAGTACTTC
CASSLVQGVGEQYF
>TRBV9|TRBJ2-6|few|.
TGTGCCAGCAGGGGGGGACAGCCTGGGGCCAACGTCCTGACTTTC
CASRGGQPGANVLTF
>TRBV5-1|TRBJ2-5|.|.
TGCGCCAGCAGCTTCACAGCCCAAGAGACCCAGTACTTC
CASSFTAQETQYF
>TRBV2|TRBJ2-3|.|TRBD1
TGTGCCAGCAGCCCGCTAGGGGGCCGGAGGACAGATACGCAGTATTTT
CASSPLGGRRTDTQYF
>TRBV19|TRBJ1-6|.|TRBD1
TGTGCCAGTAGGACCGTCGGACAGGGGAATTCACCCCTCCACTTT
CASRTVGQGNSPLHF
>TRBV5-1|TRBJ2-7|.|TRBD2
TGCGCCAGCAGCCGGACGGCTAGCGGGGCGATGGACTACGAGCAGTACTTC
CASSRTASGAMDYEQYF
>TRBV5-1|TRBJ2-3|.|TRBD2
TGCGCCAGCAGCTATGGACTGACCGGGACTAGCGGCACAGATACGCAGTATTTT
CASSYGLTGTSGTDTQYF
>TRBV30|TRBJ2-1|.|.
TGTGCCTGGAGTGGGACTCGACGATTTGGCGAGCAGTTCTTC
CAWSGTRRFGEQFF
>TRBV5-1|TRBJ1-2|.|TRBD1
TGCGCCAGCGGGGGAACAGGGGCGATCGATAACTATGGCTACACCTTC
CASGGTGAIDNYGYTF
>TRBV29-1|TRBJ2-3|.|.
TGCAGCGTCCGGTGGGGGGCCACAGATACGCAGTATTTT
CSVRWGATDTQYF
>TRBV27|TRBJ1-2|.|TRBD1
TGTGCCAGCAGTTTAGCCGGGACAGGGCCCTATGGCTACACCTTC
CASSLAGTGPYGYTF
>TRBV2|TRBJ2-3|once|.
TGTGCCAGCAGTGCCGCAGATACGCAGTATTTT
CASSAADTQYF
>TRBV19|TRBJ1-5|.|.
TGTGCCAGTATCCCGAAATCGTATAGCAATCAGCCCCAGCATTTT
CASIPKSYSNQPQHF
>TRBV21-1|TRBJ2-3|.|.
TGTGCCAGCAGCAAAGGGACAGGGGGCACAGATACGCAGTATTTT
CASSKGTGGTDTQYF
>TRBV7-2|TRBJ2-7|once|.
TGTGCCAGCAGCTACGGACTTAGGGAATCCTACGAGCAGTACTTC
CASSYGLRESYEQYF
>TRBV10-1|TRBJ2-3|.|TRBD2
TGCGCCAGCAGTGACCCTCGGGGGGGGCCGGGACTACTCACAGATACGCAGTATTTT
CASSDPRGGPGLLTDTQYF
>TRBV11-3|TRBJ2-2|.|.
TGTGCCAGCAGCTTAGGGGGCCCGGGCGGGGAGCTGTTTTTT
CASSLGGPGGELFF
>TRBV15|TRBJ1-6|.|.
TGTGCCACCAGTACAAGAGATTCACCCCTCCACTTT
CATSTRDSPLHF
>TRBV5-1|TRBJ2-3|.|.
TGCGCCAGCAGCTTGTATGGCACAGATACGCAGTATTTT
CASSLYGTDTQYF
>TRBV7-9|TRBJ2-2|.|TRBD2
TGTGCCAGCAGCTTATATCTTAGCGGGATCACCGGGGAGCTGTTTTTC
CASSLYLSGITGELFF
>TRBV30|TRBJ1-2|.|.
TGTGCCTGGAGTGACTATGGCTACACCTTC
CAWSDYGYTF
>TRBV5-6|TRBJ2-7|.|TRBD2
TGTGCCAGCAGCTTGGGCAGCGGGGCCAGCTACGAGCAGTACTTC
CASSLGSGASYEQYF
>TRBV2|TRBJ2-2|.|TRBD1
TGTGCCAGCCTCCAAGGGCAGGGGGACACCGGGGAGCTGTTTTTT
CASLQGQGDTGELFF
>TRBV6-5|TRBJ2-7|few|TRBD2
TGTGCCAGCTATTCCCCAAGCGGGGGGTACGAGCAGTACTTC
CASYSPSGGYEQYF
>TRBV6-5|TRBJ1-1|.|TRBD1
TGTGCCAGCAGTTACGTGACAGGGGGCACTGAAGCTTTCTTT
CASSYVTGGTEAFF
>TRBV4-2|TRBJ2-3|once|TRBD2
TGTGCCAGCAGCCGCAACCCACTAGCGGGGGAATCAACAGATACGCAGTATTTT
CASSRNPLAGESTDTQYF
>TRBV2|TRBJ1-3|.|.
TGTGCCAGCAGTCGGGAGGGGGTGTCTGGAAACACCATATATTTT
CASSREGVSGNTIYF
>TRBV7-7|TRBJ1-4|.|.
TGTGCCATCCGGACAGAAACAACTAATGAAAAACTGTTTTTT
CAIRTETTNEKLFF
>TRBV9|TRBJ2-5|once|.
TGTGCCAGCAGCACAAGAGGGGACTTAGTGACGGAGACCCAGTACTTC
CASSTRGDLVTETQYF
>TRBV10-3|TRBJ2-3|.|.
TGTGCCATCAGTGATTTTAGCACAGATACGCAGTATTTT
CAISDFSTDTQYF
>TRBV27|TRBJ1-3|.|TRBD1
TGTGCCAGCAGGCCCGGGACAGGGATCGCTGGAAACACCATATATTTT
CASRPGTGIAGNTIYF
>TRBV5-4|TRBJ2-7|.|TRBD1
TGTGCCAGCAGCCCGGGACAGACCCTCTCCTACGAGCAGTACTTC
CASSPGQTLSYEQYF
>TRBV7-8|TRBJ2-7|.|TRBD1
TGTGCCAGCAGCCCCTGGACAGGGCCCTACGAGCAGTACTTC
CASSPWTGPYEQYF
>TRBV6-5|TRBJ2-2|.|TRBD1
TGTGCCAGCAGTACCGGGACAGGGGGCACCGGGGAGCTGTTTTTT
CASSTGTGGTGELFF
>TRBV11-2|TRBJ2-1|.|.
TGTGCCAGCAGGCGGAGCACTAACAATGAGCAGTTCTTC
CASRRSTNNEQFF